This T cell receptor beta chain was documented in a study of blood T cell repertoires in COVID-19. Turning to the study itself: Acute and convalescent COVID-19 specimens originated in the United States, Italy and Spain. PBMCs, B-cell-depleted T cells, or T cells were the source of the cDNA or gDNA that made up the material.

Original processing methods: Nucleated cell number was recorded as an estimate derived from reference gene primer amplification. Method: immunoSEQ multiplex PCR; TCRdb's copy keeps in-frame clones and lacks some. V and J calls and clone size are those listed in that table; D and trimming were worked out from the DNA. Among about 150,000 clones listed, approximately 80% were seen once. Trimming took off 3 bases at V and 7 bases at J, with 16 bases between the two ends. This CDR3 is built from 15 residues. Looked up from germline, CDR1 is SEHNR and CDR2 is FQNEAQ (reference sequence). Sequenced: peripheral blood. The chain couples TRBV7-9 to TRBJ2-1, with a weak D call TRBD2 (6 bases). The clonotype originates from a woman aged 45 to 65 in a cohort sampled during active or convalescent COVID-19. CDR3 loop: CASSFPTAGGNEQFF. The CDR3 nucleotides are TGTGCCAGCAGCTTCCCCACGGCCGGAGGGAATGAGCAGTTCTTC. The full variable domain, rest sourced from reference TRBV7-9 and TRBJ2-1, is DTGVSQNPRHKITKRGQNVTFRCDPISEHNRLYWYRQTLGQGPEFLTYFQNEAQLEKSRLLSDRFSAERPKGSFSTLEIQRTEQGDSAMYLCASSFPTAGGNEQFFGPGTRLTVL.